This TCR beta chain was sequenced in a study of control samples from healthy donors and cancer patients. This clone has at least ten counts. The germline V gene has CDR1 LGHDT and CDR2 YNNKEL (reference sequence). V was pared by 2 bases and J by 3 bases, with 8 bases of the junction left unmatched. The CDR3 covers 16 residues. TCRdb keeps only in-frame clones here, not all; method: immunoSEQ multiplex PCR. The data contain roughly 68,000 clones, 83% of them singletons. This clonotype was obtained from a man in his 60s in good health. The sample consisted of blood. The gene calls are TRBV3-1 (or the pseudogene TRBV3-2) and TRBJ2-7; 9 bases line up with TRBD2. As DNA, the CDR3 is TGTGCCAGCAGCCAACCGGCGCTAGCGGGACACTACGAGCAGTACTTC. Translated: CASSQPALAGHYEQYF.